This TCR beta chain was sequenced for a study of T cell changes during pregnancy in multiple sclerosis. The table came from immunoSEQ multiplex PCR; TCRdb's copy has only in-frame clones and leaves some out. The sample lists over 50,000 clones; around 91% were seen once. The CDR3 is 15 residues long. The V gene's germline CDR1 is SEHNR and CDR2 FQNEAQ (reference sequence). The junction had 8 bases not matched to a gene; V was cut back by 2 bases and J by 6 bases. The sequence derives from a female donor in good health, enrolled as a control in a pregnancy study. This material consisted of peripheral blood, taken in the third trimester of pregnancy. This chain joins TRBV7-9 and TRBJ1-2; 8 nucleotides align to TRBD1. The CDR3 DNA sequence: TGTGCCAGCAGCTTATCAGGGGGCGCAGTGGATGGCTACACCTTC. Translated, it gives CASSLSGGAVDGYTF.